The 2 T cell receptor beta chains below come from one sample, sequenced in a study of blood T cell repertoires in COVID-19. The data were produced by immunoSEQ multiplex PCR, yet TCRdb's version contains in-frame clones alone and is incomplete. The sample lists fewer than 120,000 clones; 87% were seen once. Material for sequencing was peripheral blood. These receptors originate from a human donor in a cohort sampled during active COVID-19.

The CDR3 reads CASSDEGQQETQYF. The CDR3 DNA follows: TGCGCCAGCAGTGACGAGGGACAGCAAGAGACCCAGTACTTC. The chain uses TRBV10-2 and TRBJ2-5; 7 positions match TRBD1. V shed 3 bases, J shed 2 bases, and the junction held 3 bases outside the gene matches. The CDR3 is 14 amino acids. Per germline, CDR1 WSHSY and CDR2 SAAADI.

CDR3: CASSLEGGSYEQYF. The CDR3 coding sequence is TGTGCCAGCAGCTTAGAGGGCGGGTCCTACGAGCAGTACTTC. V gene TRBV7-9 combines with J gene TRBJ2-7; tentative D call: TRBD2 (5 bases). Trimming took off 1 base at V and 1 base at J, with 8 bases between the two ends. CDR1 is SEHNR and CDR2 is FQNEAQ in the germline V gene (reference sequence). The length of the CDR3 is 14 residues.